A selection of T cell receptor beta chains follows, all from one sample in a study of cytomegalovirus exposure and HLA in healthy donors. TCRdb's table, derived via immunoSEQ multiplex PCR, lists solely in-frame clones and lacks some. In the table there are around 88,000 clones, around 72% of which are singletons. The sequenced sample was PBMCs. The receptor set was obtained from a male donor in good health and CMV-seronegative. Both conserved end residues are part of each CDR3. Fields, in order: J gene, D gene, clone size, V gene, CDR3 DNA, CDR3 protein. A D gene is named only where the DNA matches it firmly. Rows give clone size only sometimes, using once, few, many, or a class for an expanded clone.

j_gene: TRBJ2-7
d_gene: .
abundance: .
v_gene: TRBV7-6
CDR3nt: TGTGCCAGCAGTGGGAGACAGGACCCGTACGAGCAGTACTTC
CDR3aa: CASSGRQDPYEQYF

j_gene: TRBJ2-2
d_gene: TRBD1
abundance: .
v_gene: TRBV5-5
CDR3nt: TGTGCCAGCAGCTTGGGACAGGGTAACACCGGGGAGCTGTTTTTT
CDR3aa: CASSLGQGNTGELFF

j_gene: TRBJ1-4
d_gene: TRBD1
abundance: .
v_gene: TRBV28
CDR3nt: TGTGCCAGCAGTTCAGGGACAGGGGTGGGTGAAAAACTGTTTTTT
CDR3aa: CASSSGTGVGEKLFF

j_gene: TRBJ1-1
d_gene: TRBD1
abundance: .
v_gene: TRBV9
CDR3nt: TGTGCCAGCAGCCCGTGGACAGGGCGATCGGAAGCTTTCTTT
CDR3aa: CASSPWTGRSEAFF

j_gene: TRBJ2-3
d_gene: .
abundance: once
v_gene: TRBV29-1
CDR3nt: TGCAGCGTTGAAGGCCGCTACACAGATACGCAGTATTTT
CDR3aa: CSVEGRYTDTQYF

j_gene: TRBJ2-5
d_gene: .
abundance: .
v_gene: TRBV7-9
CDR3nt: TGTGCCAGCAGCTTGACAAATTGGGAGACCCAGTACTTC
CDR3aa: CASSLTNWETQYF

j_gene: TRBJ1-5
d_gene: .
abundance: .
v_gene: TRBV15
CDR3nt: TGTGCCACCCAGGAATCGCCCAATCAGCCCCAGCATTTT
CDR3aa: CATQESPNQPQHF

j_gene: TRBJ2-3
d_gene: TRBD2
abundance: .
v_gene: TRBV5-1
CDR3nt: TGCGCCAGCAGCTTGGCAGGTGGCGGGAGCAGTACAGATACGCAGTATTTT
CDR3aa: CASSLAGGGSSTDTQYF

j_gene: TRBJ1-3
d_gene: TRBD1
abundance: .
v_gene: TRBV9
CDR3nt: TGTGCCAGCAGCGCCTCGACAGGGGACGGAAACACCATATATTTT
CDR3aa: CASSASTGDGNTIYF

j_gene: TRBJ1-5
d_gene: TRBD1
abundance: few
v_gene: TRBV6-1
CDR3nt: TGTGCCAGCAGTGTAGGGACAGGGGGGGGTCAGCCCCAGCATTTT
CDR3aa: CASSVGTGGGQPQHF

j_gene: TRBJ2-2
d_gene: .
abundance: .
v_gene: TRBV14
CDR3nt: TGTGCCAGCAGCCGCGGATTTGGCAGTAACACCGGGGAGCTGTTTTTT
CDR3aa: CASSRGFGSNTGELFF

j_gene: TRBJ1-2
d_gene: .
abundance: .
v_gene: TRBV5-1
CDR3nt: TGCGCCAGCAGCCTGGGTACGACAGCGTCGGTGGGGTATGGCTACACCTTC
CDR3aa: CASSLGTTASVGYGYTF

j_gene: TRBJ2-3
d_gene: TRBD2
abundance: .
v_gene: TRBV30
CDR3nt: TGTGCCTGGAGTCCCGGCGGGGGGAGCACAGATACGCAGTATTTT
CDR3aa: CAWSPGGGSTDTQYF

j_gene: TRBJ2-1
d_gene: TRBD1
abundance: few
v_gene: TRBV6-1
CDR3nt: TGTGCCAGCAGTCAACAACCGGACAGGAACAATGAGCAGTTCTTC
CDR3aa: CASSQQPDRNNEQFF

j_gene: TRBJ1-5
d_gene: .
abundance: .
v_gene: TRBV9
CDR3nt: TGTGCCAGCAGCCCCCATGTCAATCAGCCCCAGCATTTT
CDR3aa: CASSPHVNQPQHF

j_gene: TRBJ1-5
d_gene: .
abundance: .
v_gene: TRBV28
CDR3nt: TGTGCCAGCAGTCCGGGAGGAGGGGCCTTCAATCAGCCCCAGCATTTT
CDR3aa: CASSPGGGAFNQPQHF

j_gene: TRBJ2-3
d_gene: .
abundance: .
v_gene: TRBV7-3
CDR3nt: TGTGCCAGCAGCTTTAACTCCTTCACAGATACGCAGTATTTT
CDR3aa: CASSFNSFTDTQYF

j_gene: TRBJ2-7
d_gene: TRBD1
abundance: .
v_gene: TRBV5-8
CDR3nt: TGTGCCAGCAGCTTGTTACAGGGGGGTTATTCCTACGAGCAGTACTTC
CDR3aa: CASSLLQGGYSYEQYF

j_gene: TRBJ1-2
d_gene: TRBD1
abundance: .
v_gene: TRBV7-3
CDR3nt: TGTGCCAGCAGCCCTTTCGAGGGCAGGGGGCTAGGTGGCTACACCTTC
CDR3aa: CASSPFEGRGLGGYTF